A selection of T cell receptor beta chains follows, all from one sample in a study of T cells after yellow fever vaccination. MiXCR was run by TCRdb on the 5' RACE reads, yielding one entry per CDR3 protein. The table lists 95,000 to 150,000 distinct CDR3 sequences, 8.9% of them singletons. Material: CD8+ T cells sorted from PBMCs, obtained on the day of the yellow fever booster vaccination. The receptors were gathered from a man younger than 35 who received the YFV17D yellow fever vaccine. Each CDR3 is given with its conserved first and last residue. D genes are given only for firm matches. Part of the rows lack a size; the others show once, few, many or a class for expanded clones.

J gene	clone size	D gene	V gene	CDR3 protein	CDR3 DNA
TRBJ2-5	few	.	TRBV4-1	CASSQEPGQPRKETQYF	TGCGCCAGCAGCCAAGAACCCGGACAGCCCCGAAAAGAGACCCAGTACTTC
TRBJ1-1	many	.	TRBV20-1	CSARDPPGVETEAFF	TGCAGTGCTAGAGACCCTCCGGGTGTAGAAACTGAAGCTTTCTTT
TRBJ1-3	.	TRBD1	TRBV7-8	CASSSEGQAFGNTIYF	TGTGCCAGCAGCTCCGAGGGACAGGCGTTCGGAAACACCATATATTTT
TRBJ2-2	.	.	TRBV28	CASRDGAGELFF	TGTGCCAGCCGAGACGGGGCCGGGGAGCTGTTTTTT
TRBJ2-5	.	TRBD2	TRBV12-3/TRBV12-4	CASSLTSGGRETQYF	TGTGCCAGCAGCCTGACTAGCGGGGGGCGAGAGACCCAGTACTTC
TRBJ2-5	few	TRBD1	TRBV12-3/TRBV12-4	CASSTWTGETQYF	TGTGCCAGCAGTACCTGGACAGGGGAGACCCAGTACTTC
TRBJ2-2	few	TRBD1	TRBV4-2	CASSPTGGSTGELFF	TGTGCCAGCAGCCCAACAGGGGGCAGCACCGGGGAGCTGTTTTTT
TRBJ2-7	few	TRBD1	TRBV5-1	CASSLAGTGVEQYF	TGCGCCAGCAGCTTGGCCGGGACAGGGGTCGAGCAGTACTTC
TRBJ1-1	.	TRBD1	TRBV4-1	CASSQDTRDRGSGAFF	TGCGCCAGCAGCCAAGATACCCGGGACAGGGGATCGGGAGCTTTCTTT
TRBJ1-3	few	TRBD1	TRBV29-1	CSAGTEDSGNTIYF	TGCAGCGCCGGGACAGAAGACTCTGGAAACACCATATATTTT
TRBJ2-3	.	TRBD1	TRBV27	CASSLGQGADTQYF	TGTGCCAGCAGTTTAGGTCAGGGGGCAGATACGCAGTATTTT